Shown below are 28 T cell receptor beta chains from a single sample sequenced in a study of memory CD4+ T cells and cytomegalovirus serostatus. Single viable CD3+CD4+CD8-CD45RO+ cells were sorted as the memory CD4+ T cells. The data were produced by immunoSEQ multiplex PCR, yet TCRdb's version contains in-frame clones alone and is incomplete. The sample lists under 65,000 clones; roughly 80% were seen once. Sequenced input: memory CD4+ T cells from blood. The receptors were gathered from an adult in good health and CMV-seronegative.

The CDR3 bases are TGTGCCAGCAGCGTAGCGGGACAGGGTAATTTGTATACGCAGTATTTT. Translated, it gives CASSVAGQGNLYTQYF. The chain has TRBV9 and TRBJ2-3; 9 bases match TRBD1. This CDR3 is 16 amino acids long. Germline lookup yields CDR1 SGDLS and CDR2 YYNGEE. V lost 0 bases and J lost 7; bases outside the gene matches: 9.

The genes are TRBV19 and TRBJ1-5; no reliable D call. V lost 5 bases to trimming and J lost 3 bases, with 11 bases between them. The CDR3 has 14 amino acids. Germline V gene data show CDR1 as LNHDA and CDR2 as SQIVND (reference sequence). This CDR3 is CASSGQLINQPQHF. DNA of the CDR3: TGTGCCAGTAGTGGGCAGCTCATCAATCAGCCCCAGCATTTT.

CDR3 sequence (DNA): TGTGCCAGCAGCCCCGGTGGGGGATTGAGGGCCGGGGAGCTGTTTTTT. Translation gives CASSPGGGLRAGELFF. The chain combines TRBV28 with TRBJ2-2; D could derive from TRBD1 or TRBD2 (5 bases each). Germline-derived CDR1 and CDR2 are MDHEN and SYDVKM. The ends were cut back, 6 bases at V and 6 bases at J, with 20 bases in the middle. The CDR3 is 16 amino acids.

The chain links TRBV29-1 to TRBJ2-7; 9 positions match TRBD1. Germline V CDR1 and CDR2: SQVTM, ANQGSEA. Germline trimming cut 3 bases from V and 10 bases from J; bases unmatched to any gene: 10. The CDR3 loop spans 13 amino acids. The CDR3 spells CSVEEGGQGAQYF. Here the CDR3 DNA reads TGCAGCGTTGAGGAGGGGGGACAGGGTGCCCAGTACTTC.

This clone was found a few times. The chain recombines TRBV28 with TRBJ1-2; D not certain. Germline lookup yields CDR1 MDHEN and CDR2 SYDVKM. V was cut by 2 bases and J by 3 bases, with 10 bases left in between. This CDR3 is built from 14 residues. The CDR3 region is CASSLRGMDYGYTF. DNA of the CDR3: TGTGCCAGCAGTTTAAGAGGGATGGACTATGGCTACACCTTC.

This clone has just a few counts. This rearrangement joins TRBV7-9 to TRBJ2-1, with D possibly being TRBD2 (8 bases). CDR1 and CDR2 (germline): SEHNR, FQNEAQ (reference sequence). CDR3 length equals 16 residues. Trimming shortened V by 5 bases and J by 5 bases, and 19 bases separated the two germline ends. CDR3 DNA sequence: TGTGCCAGCAGCCCGGGGGGGCGACAGGGACACAATGAGCAGTTCTTC. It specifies CASSPGGRQGHNEQFF.

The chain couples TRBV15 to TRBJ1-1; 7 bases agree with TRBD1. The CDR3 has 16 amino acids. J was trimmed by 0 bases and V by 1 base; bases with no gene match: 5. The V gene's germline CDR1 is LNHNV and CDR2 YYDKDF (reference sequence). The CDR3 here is CATSRVTGRMNTEAFF. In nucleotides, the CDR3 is TGTGCCACCAGCAGAGTGACAGGGCGGATGAACACTGAAGCTTTCTTT.

The CDR3 sequence is CATSRLEGQHYGYTF. The DNA for the CDR3 is TGTGCCACCAGCAGACTCGAGGGACAGCACTATGGCTACACCTTC. The rearrangement links TRBV15 to TRBJ1-2; 7 bases line up with TRBD1. V shed 2 bases and J 3 bases; nucleotides not matched to a gene: 6. There are 15 residues in the CDR3. Germline assignment: CDR1 LNHNV and CDR2 YYDKDF (reference sequence).

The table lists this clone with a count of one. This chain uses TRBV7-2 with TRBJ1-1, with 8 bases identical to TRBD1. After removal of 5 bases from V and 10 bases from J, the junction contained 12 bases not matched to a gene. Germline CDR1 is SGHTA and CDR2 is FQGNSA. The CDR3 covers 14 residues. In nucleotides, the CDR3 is TGTGCCAGCAGCCCCCCAGACAGGGGAGTGGGAGCTTTCTTT. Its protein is CASSPPDRGVGAFF.

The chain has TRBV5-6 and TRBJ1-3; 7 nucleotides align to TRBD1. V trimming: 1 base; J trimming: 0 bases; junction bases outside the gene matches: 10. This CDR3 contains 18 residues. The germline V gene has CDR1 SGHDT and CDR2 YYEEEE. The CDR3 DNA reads TGTGCCAGCAGCTTGCCGACAGGGAAACCCTCCTCTGGAAACACCATATATTTT. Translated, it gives CASSLPTGKPSSGNTIYF.

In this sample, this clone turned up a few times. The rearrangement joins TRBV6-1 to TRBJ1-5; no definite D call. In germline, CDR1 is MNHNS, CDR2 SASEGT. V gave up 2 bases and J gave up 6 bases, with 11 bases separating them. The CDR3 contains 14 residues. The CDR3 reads CASSENGGLQPQHF. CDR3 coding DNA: TGTGCCAGCAGTGAAAACGGAGGACTTCAGCCCCAGCATTTT.

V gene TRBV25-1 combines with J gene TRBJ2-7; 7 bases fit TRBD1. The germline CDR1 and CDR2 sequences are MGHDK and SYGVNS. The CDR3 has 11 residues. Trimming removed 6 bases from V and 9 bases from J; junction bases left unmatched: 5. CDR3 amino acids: CASSEAGGQYF. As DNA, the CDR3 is TGTGCCAGCAGCGAAGCAGGGGGGCAGTACTTC.

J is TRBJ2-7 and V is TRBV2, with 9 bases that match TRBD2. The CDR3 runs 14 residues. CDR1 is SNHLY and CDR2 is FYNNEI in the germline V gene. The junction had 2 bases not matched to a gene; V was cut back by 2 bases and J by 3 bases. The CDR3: CASSESSGNYEQYF. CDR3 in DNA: TGTGCCAGCAGTGAATCTAGCGGGAACTACGAGCAGTACTTC.

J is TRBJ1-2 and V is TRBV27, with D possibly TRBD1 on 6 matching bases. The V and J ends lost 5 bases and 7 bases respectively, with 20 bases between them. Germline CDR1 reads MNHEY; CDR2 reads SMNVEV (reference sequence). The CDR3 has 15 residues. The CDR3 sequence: CASSPTRDNPTGYTF. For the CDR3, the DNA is TGTGCCAGCAGTCCAACCCGGGACAATCCGACTGGCTACACCTTC.

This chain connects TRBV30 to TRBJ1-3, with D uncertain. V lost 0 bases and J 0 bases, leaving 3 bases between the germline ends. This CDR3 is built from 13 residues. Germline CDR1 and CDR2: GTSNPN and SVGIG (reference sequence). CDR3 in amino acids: CAWSVGSGNTIYF. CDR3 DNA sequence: TGTGCCTGGAGTGTGGGCTCTGGAAACACCATATATTTT.

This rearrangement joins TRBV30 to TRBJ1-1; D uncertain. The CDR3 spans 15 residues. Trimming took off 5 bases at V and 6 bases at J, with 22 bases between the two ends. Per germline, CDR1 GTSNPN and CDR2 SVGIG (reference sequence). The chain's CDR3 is CAWWQYTTNLSEAFF. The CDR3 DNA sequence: TGTGCCTGGTGGCAATATACGACCAACCTCTCTGAAGCTTTCTTT.

The CDR3 is CASRLSWNVNEQFF. DNA for the CDR3: TGTGCCAGCAGATTAAGTTGGAATGTTAATGAGCAGTTCTTC. The chain carries TRBV28 and TRBJ2-1, with D uncertain. V gave up 6 bases and J gave up 7 bases, with 16 bases separating them. The germline gives CDR1 MDHEN, CDR2 SYDVKM. The CDR3 runs to 14 residues.

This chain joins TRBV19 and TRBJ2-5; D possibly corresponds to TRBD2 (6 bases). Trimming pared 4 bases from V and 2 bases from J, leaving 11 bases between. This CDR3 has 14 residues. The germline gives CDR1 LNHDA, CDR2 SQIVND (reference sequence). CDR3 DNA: TGTGCCAGTAGTACGGAGGGGCAACAAGAGACCCAGTACTTC. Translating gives CASSTEGQQETQYF.

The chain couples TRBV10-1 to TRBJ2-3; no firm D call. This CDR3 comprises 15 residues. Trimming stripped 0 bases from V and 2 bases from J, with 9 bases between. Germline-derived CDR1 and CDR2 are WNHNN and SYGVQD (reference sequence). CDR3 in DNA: TGCGCCAGCAGTGAGTCCACGCTATACACAGATACGCAGTATTTT. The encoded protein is CASSESTLYTDTQYF.

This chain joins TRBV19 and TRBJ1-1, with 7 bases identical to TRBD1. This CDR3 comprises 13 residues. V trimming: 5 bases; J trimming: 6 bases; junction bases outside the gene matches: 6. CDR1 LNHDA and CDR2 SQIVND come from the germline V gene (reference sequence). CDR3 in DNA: TGTGCCAGTAGTGCCCACAGGGGTTCTGAAGCTTTCTTT. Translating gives CASSAHRGSEAFF.

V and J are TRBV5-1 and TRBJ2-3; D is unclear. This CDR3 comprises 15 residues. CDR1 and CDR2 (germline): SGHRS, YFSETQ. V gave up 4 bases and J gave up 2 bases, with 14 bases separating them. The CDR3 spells CASSPAQIVTDTQYF. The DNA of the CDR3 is TGCGCCAGCAGCCCGGCCCAGATCGTCACAGATACGCAGTATTTT.

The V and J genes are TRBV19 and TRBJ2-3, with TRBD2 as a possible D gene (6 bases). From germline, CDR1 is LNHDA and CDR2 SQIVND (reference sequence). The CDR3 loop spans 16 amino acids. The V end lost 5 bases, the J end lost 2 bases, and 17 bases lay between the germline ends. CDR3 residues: CASSLASASATDTQYF. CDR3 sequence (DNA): TGTGCCAGTAGTCTGGCTTCGGCTAGCGCCACAGATACGCAGTATTTT. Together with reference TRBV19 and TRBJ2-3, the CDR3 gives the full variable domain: DGGITQSPKYLFRKEGQNVTLSCEQNLNHDAMYWYRQDPGQGLRLIYYSQIVNDFQKGDIAEGYSVSREKKESFPLTVTSAQKNPTAFYLCASSLASASATDTQYFGPGTRLTVL.

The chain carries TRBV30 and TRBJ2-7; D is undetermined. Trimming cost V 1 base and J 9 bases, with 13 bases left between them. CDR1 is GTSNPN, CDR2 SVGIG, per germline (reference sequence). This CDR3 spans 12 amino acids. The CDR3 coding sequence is TGTGCCTGGAGTGGGACGGTTGTCGCGCAGTACTTC. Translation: CAWSGTVVAQYF. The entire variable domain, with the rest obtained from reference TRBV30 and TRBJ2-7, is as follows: SQTIHQWPATLVQPVGSPLSLECTVEGTSNPNLYWYRQAAGRGLQLLFYSVGIGQISSEVPQNLSASRPQDRQFILSSKKLLLSDSGFYLCAWSGTVVAQYFGPGTRLTVT.

This CDR3 reads CASSNPGQQIGYTF. The CDR3 DNA is TGTGCCAGTAGTAACCCGGGACAACAAATTGGCTACACCTTC. The V call is TRBV19, the J call TRBJ1-2; weak D call: TRBD1 (6 bases). CDR1 is LNHDA, CDR2 SQIVND, per germline (reference sequence). The CDR3 has 14 residues. Trimming shortened V by 4 bases and J by 7 bases, and 16 bases separated the two germline ends.

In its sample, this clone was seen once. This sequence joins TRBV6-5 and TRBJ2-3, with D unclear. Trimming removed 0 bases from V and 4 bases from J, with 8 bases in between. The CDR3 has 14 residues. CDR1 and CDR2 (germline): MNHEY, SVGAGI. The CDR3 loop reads CASSYSEGSDTQYF. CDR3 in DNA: TGTGCCAGCAGTTACTCAGAAGGATCAGATACGCAGTATTTT.

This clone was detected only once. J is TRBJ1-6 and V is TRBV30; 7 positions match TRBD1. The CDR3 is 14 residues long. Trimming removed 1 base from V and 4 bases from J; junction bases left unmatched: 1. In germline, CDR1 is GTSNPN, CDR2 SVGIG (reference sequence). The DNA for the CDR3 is TGTGCCTGGAGTGGGGACAGTTATAATTCACCCCTCCACTTT. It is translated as CAWSGDSYNSPLHF.

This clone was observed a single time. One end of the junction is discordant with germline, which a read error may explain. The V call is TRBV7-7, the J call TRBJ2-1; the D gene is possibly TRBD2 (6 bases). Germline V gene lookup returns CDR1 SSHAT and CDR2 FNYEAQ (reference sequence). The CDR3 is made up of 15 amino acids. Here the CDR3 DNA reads TGTGCTAGCAGCCCCCTGACCGGGGGCTACAATGAGCAGTTCTTC. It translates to CASSPLTGGYNEQFF.

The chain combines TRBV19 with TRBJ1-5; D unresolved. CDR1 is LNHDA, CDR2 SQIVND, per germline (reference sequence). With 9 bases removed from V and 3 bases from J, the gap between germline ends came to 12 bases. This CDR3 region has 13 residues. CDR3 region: CASRETFNQPQHF. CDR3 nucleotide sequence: TGTGCCAGCCGGGAGACTTTCAATCAGCCCCAGCATTTT.